The rows below give T cell receptor beta chains drawn from one sample of a study of blood T cell repertoires in COVID-19. Clones were sequenced by immunoSEQ multiplex PCR, and TCRdb holds only the in-frame ones, with some missing. The repertoire has 28,000 or so clones, 70% to 90% of them found once; the top ten carry less than 8%. Sequencing was performed on peripheral blood. The receptor set was obtained from a man in his sixties with COVID-19, enrolled during active disease. CDR3s include the opening cysteine and the closing phenylalanine or tryptophan. Each record gives: clone size, J gene, V gene, D gene, CDR3 DNA, CDR3 protein. D genes are given only for firm matches. Part of the rows lack a size; the others show once, few, many or a class for expanded clones.

. TRBJ1-2 TRBV7-9 TRBD1 TGTGCCAGCAGCGGGGCAAGGGGACAGGGGGAGGAAGGCTACACCTTC CASSGARGQGEEGYTF
. TRBJ1-1 TRBV5-5 . TGTGCCAGCAGCTTCACAGGGTTAAGCACTGAAGCTTTCTTT CASSFTGLSTEAFF
. TRBJ2-5 TRBV5-1 TRBD1 TGCGCCAGCAGACCGGGGACAGGGCAAGAGACCCAGTACTTC CASRPGTGQETQYF
. TRBJ2-1 TRBV11-2 TRBD1 TGTGCCAGCAGCTTAGGGACAGGGGGTACCTACAATGAGCAGTTCTTC CASSLGTGGTYNEQFF
once TRBJ1-1 TRBV6-6 . TGTGCCAGCAGTCCCCCCCAGGTACGGATGAACACTGAAGCTTTCTTT CASSPPQVRMNTEAFF
few TRBJ2-3 TRBV24-1 TRBD2 TGTGCCACCAGTGATTTAGGGAGGGCGGATACGCAGTATTTT CATSDLGRADTQYF
. TRBJ2-2 TRBV6-5 . TGTGCCAGCAGACGTCGCAGGGCGACCGGGGAGCTGTTTTTT CASRRRRATGELFF
. TRBJ1-4 TRBV5-1 . TGCGCCAGCAGCTTATTAGCAGGGTCTAATGAAAAACTGTTTTTT CASSLLAGSNEKLFF
. TRBJ2-3 TRBV27 TRBD2 TGTGCCAGCAGGGGGACTAGCGGGTCGTATACGCAGTATTTT CASRGTSGSYTQYF
. TRBJ2-2 TRBV4-1 TRBD2 TGCGCCAGCAGCGAGGGACTAGCGGTATATTCGAACACCGGGGAGCTGTTTTTT CASSEGLAVYSNTGELFF
. TRBJ1-1 TRBV28 . TGTGCCAGCAGGGGGCGGGGGCTTTGGACTGAAGCTTTCTTT CASRGRGLWTEAFF
. TRBJ1-3 TRBV4-2 . TGTGCCAGCAGCCAAGATCTAGCCAGAGCCTCTGGAAACACCATATATTTT CASSQDLARASGNTIYF
. TRBJ2-1 TRBV19 TRBD2 TGTGCCAGTAGTGCCACTAGCGTTCGCTCCTACAATGAGCAGTTCTTC CASSATSVRSYNEQFF
once TRBJ1-4 TRBV2 TRBD1 TGTGCCAGCAGTCAGGACAGGTTGGTGTTTTTT CASSQDRLVFF
. TRBJ1-1 TRBV30 . TGTGCCTGGAGTGAGCGAGGACACTCCCTGGGGACTGAAGCTTTCTTT CAWSERGHSLGTEAFF
. TRBJ2-1 TRBV29-1 TRBD2 TGCAGCGTTGTACTTGGGACTAGCAGGGGTGAGCAGTTCTTC CSVVLGTSRGEQFF
. TRBJ2-7 TRBV30 TRBD2 TGTGCCTGGAGTGGGGGGAGGGACGAGCAGTACTTC CAWSGGRDEQYF
. TRBJ1-2 TRBV7-9 . TGTGCCAGCAGCTTAAGTTCGGCAGAAACTATCTATGGCTACACCTTC CASSLSSAETIYGYTF
. TRBJ1-3 TRBV2 . TGTGCCAGCAGTTCACCGGGACACTTCTCTGGAAACACCATATATTTT CASSSPGHFSGNTIYF
. TRBJ1-3 TRBV3-1/TRBV3-2 TRBD1 TGTGCCAGCAGCCAACTTATTGGCCTTGGGACAGGCTCTGGAAACACCATATATTTT CASSQLIGLGTGSGNTIYF
once TRBJ2-2 TRBV19 . TGTGCCAGTATGGCGGGGGGACAGATTATACACCGGGAGCTGTTTTTT CASMAGGQIIHRELFF
. TRBJ2-7 TRBV6-2/TRBV6-3 . TGTGCCAGCAGCCGACGATGGCGGGGACCTAACTTC CASSRRWRGPNF
. TRBJ1-2 TRBV19 . TGTGCCAGTAGTATAAGAGAAAACTATGGCTACACCTTC CASSIRENYGYTF
once TRBJ2-3 TRBV5-1 . TGCGCCAGCAGCCTGGATGGGGGGAGAGGTACAGATACGCAGTATTTT CASSLDGGRGTDTQYF
. TRBJ2-7 TRBV21-1 . TGTGCCAGCAGCAAAGCGAGGCGGGTATCCCATTTCGCCTACGAGCAGTACTTC CASSKARRVSHFAYEQYF
. TRBJ2-7 TRBV6-2/TRBV6-3 . TGTGCCAGCAGTTACCTAGAAGTCTACGAGCAGTACTTC CASSYLEVYEQYF
. TRBJ2-3 TRBV12-3/TRBV12-4 . TGTGCCAGCAGTTCGGCAGGCTCGGATACGCAGTATTTT CASSSAGSDTQYF
few TRBJ1-5 TRBV28 TRBD1 TGTGCCAGCTTTGCAGGGGGCGCAGGGAGCAATCAGCCCCAGCATTTT CASFAGGAGSNQPQHF
. TRBJ2-5 TRBV19 TRBD2 TGTGCCAGTAGCCCACATTGGGGGCTAGCGGGAGGGCCCGAGACCCAGTACTTC CASSPHWGLAGGPETQYF
once TRBJ1-1 TRBV12-3/TRBV12-4 . TGTGCCAGCATCGGGACACCATTGGATACTTTCTTT CASIGTPLDTFF
. TRBJ2-1 TRBV4-1 . TGCGCCAGCAGCCTACAACATCGCTATGAGCAGTTCTTC CASSLQHRYEQFF
. TRBJ1-1 TRBV19 . TGTGCCAGCAGGCCACACAGAAACACTGAAGCTTTCTTT CASRPHRNTEAFF
. TRBJ2-3 TRBV5-1 TRBD1 TGCGCCAGCAGCACGCAGACAGGGCAGGCAGATACGCAGTATTTT CASSTQTGQADTQYF
few TRBJ1-5 TRBV3-1/TRBV3-2 . TGTGCCAGCAGCCAAGAGCAGGGGTCGCAGCCCCAGCATTTT CASSQEQGSQPQHF
. TRBJ2-3 TRBV7-2 . TGTGCCAGCAGCTTCTTTGCGGTCGGCACAGATACGCAGTATTTT CASSFFAVGTDTQYF
once TRBJ2-7 TRBV9 TRBD2 TGTGCCAGCAGCGTAGGAGAGTCTAGCGGGAGAGGCGAGCAGTACTTC CASSVGESSGRGEQYF
. TRBJ1-6 TRBV4-2 . TGTGCCAGCAGCCCGGAGGGCCGGATCTATAATTCACCCCTCCACTTT CASSPEGRIYNSPLHF
. TRBJ1-2 TRBV2 TRBD1 TGTGCCAGCATTTTGTCAGGGGGCTATGGCTACACCTTC CASILSGGYGYTF
. TRBJ2-2 TRBV11-2 . TGTGCCAGCACCCTATCGAACACCGGGGAGCTGTTTTTT CASTLSNTGELFF
. TRBJ2-7 TRBV7-8 . TGTGCCAGCAGCTCAGGGGGGGAGCAGTACTTC CASSSGGEQYF
. TRBJ1-2 TRBV30 TRBD1 TGTGCCTGGAGTCCCGGGACAGGATTAACCTATGGCTACACCTTC CAWSPGTGLTYGYTF
. TRBJ2-1 TRBV7-9 . TGTGCCAGCAGTCCCGGGACATCCAGGTACAATGAGCAGTTCTTC CASSPGTSRYNEQFF
once TRBJ2-1 TRBV6-1 TRBD1 TGTGCCAGCAGTGAGGTACCAGGGGGCGCCGATAATGAGCAGTTCTTC CASSEVPGGADNEQFF
. TRBJ2-3 TRBV24-1 TRBD2 TGTGCCACCAGTGGGGCGGGGGGCACAGATACGCAGTATTTT CATSGAGGTDTQYF
. TRBJ1-4 TRBV2 . TGTGCCAGCAGCGACCAAACTAGGGCAACGAATGAAAAACTGTTTTTT CASSDQTRATNEKLFF